Listed below are T cell receptor beta chains from one sample, sequenced in a study of identical twins. One entry per CDR3 protein, called by TCRdb with MiXCR from the 5' RACE reads. This repertoire shows roughly 480,000 distinct CDR3 sequences, 20% to 25% found once; its top ten account for 2.9%. The same data also went into a second study, on T cells expressing NK-cell markers.

Sequenced input: CD4+ T cells sorted from blood. The receptors stem from a woman under 30 in good health. Both conserved end residues are part of each CDR3. D genes are given only for firm matches. Not every row has a clone size; where given, it reads once, few, many or a size class.

j_call: TRBJ1-2
clone_size: .
v_call: TRBV6-1
d_call: .
cdr3_nt: TGTGCCAGCAGTGGGAATTGGGGGTCCTATGGCTACACCTTC
cdr3_aa: CASSGNWGSYGYTF

j_call: TRBJ2-7
clone_size: few
v_call: TRBV20-1
d_call: TRBD2
cdr3_nt: TGCAGTGCTAGAGGGGCGGGAGGGCCCCACGAGCAGTACTTC
cdr3_aa: CSARGAGGPHEQYF

j_call: TRBJ2-7
clone_size: few
v_call: TRBV6-2/TRBV6-3
d_call: .
cdr3_nt: TGTGCCAGCAGTCACCCGACCGGGGCCTACGAGCAGTACTTC
cdr3_aa: CASSHPTGAYEQYF

j_call: TRBJ2-7
clone_size: .
v_call: TRBV29-1
d_call: .
cdr3_nt: TGCAGCGTTGGGCGGGACTCCTACGAGCAGTACTTC
cdr3_aa: CSVGRDSYEQYF

j_call: TRBJ2-1
clone_size: .
v_call: TRBV4-1
d_call: .
cdr3_nt: TGCGCCAGCAGCCAAGATTTGGGTGAGCAGTTCTTC
cdr3_aa: CASSQDLGEQFF

j_call: TRBJ2-3
clone_size: .
v_call: TRBV9
d_call: TRBD2
cdr3_nt: TGTGCCAGCAGCCCCCAAGCGGGAGGGACGACAGATACGCAGTATTTT
cdr3_aa: CASSPQAGGTTDTQYF

j_call: TRBJ2-3
clone_size: .
v_call: TRBV5-4
d_call: .
cdr3_nt: TGTGCCAGCACTTCCCAGGGCACAGATACGCAGTATTTT
cdr3_aa: CASTSQGTDTQYF

j_call: TRBJ1-1
clone_size: .
v_call: TRBV12-5
d_call: .
cdr3_nt: TGTGCTAGTGGTTTGGAGGTGGACACTGAAGCTTTCTTT
cdr3_aa: CASGLEVDTEAFF

j_call: TRBJ1-1
clone_size: .
v_call: TRBV18
d_call: .
cdr3_nt: TGTGCCAGCTCACCCGCCCGGGGTGCGGTTGCTTTCTTT
cdr3_aa: CASSPARGAVAFF

j_call: TRBJ1-4
clone_size: .
v_call: TRBV5-1
d_call: .
cdr3_nt: TGCGCCAGCAGGCCGGGCCCAACTAATGAAAAACTGTTTTTT
cdr3_aa: CASRPGPTNEKLFF

j_call: TRBJ2-7
clone_size: few
v_call: TRBV7-2
d_call: .
cdr3_nt: TGTGCCAGCACTCTCGGGACACTTCGTGGCGAGCAGTACTTC
cdr3_aa: CASTLGTLRGEQYF

j_call: TRBJ1-5
clone_size: few
v_call: TRBV6-5
d_call: TRBD1
cdr3_nt: TGTGCCAGCAGTTTTCCGGGACAGGGGGTTCAGCCCCAGCATTTT
cdr3_aa: CASSFPGQGVQPQHF

j_call: TRBJ1-2
clone_size: many
v_call: TRBV28
d_call: .
cdr3_nt: TGTGCCAGCAGTACGCTAGTGTTGGGCTACACCTTC
cdr3_aa: CASSTLVLGYTF

j_call: TRBJ1-5
clone_size: .
v_call: TRBV20-1
d_call: .
cdr3_nt: TGCAGTGCTAGCCCGTCCGCGGACCAGCCCCAGCATTTT
cdr3_aa: CSASPSADQPQHF

j_call: TRBJ2-1
clone_size: few
v_call: TRBV7-9
d_call: .
cdr3_nt: TGTGCCAGCAGCTACTCGTCCGGGGTGATAAATGAGCAGTTCTTC
cdr3_aa: CASSYSSGVINEQFF

j_call: TRBJ1-1
clone_size: few
v_call: TRBV12-3/TRBV12-4
d_call: TRBD1
cdr3_nt: TGTGCCAGCGGACCGGGACAGGGGGCTGAAGCTTTCTTT
cdr3_aa: CASGPGQGAEAFF

j_call: TRBJ1-2
clone_size: few
v_call: TRBV20-1
d_call: .
cdr3_nt: TGCAGTGCTAGCCCAGGACGGCTAGGCTACACCTTC
cdr3_aa: CSASPGRLGYTF

j_call: TRBJ2-5
clone_size: few
v_call: TRBV10-3
d_call: TRBD2
cdr3_nt: TGTGCCATCGCCACTAGCGGGGGAAAAGAGACCCAGTACTTC
cdr3_aa: CAIATSGGKETQYF

j_call: TRBJ2-2
clone_size: few
v_call: TRBV7-2
d_call: .
cdr3_nt: TGTGCCAGCAGCCGAGGACTCCTCACCGGGGAGCTGTTTTTT
cdr3_aa: CASSRGLLTGELFF

j_call: TRBJ2-2
clone_size: few
v_call: TRBV6-1
d_call: TRBD2
cdr3_nt: TGTGCCAGCAGCATTCCTAGCGGTACCGGGGAGCTGTTTTTT
cdr3_aa: CASSIPSGTGELFF

j_call: TRBJ2-3
clone_size: many
v_call: TRBV10-3
d_call: .
cdr3_nt: TGTGCCATCTCGGGGACTAGCACAGATACGCAGTATTTT
cdr3_aa: CAISGTSTDTQYF

j_call: TRBJ2-1
clone_size: .
v_call: TRBV6-2/TRBV6-3
d_call: TRBD2
cdr3_nt: TGTGCCAGCAGCATCCAGGCTAGCGGCTACAATGAGCAGTTCTTC
cdr3_aa: CASSIQASGYNEQFF

j_call: TRBJ2-3
clone_size: .
v_call: TRBV7-9
d_call: TRBD1
cdr3_nt: TGTGCCAGCAGCTATGGGGACAGGGACACAGATACGCAGTATTTT
cdr3_aa: CASSYGDRDTDTQYF

j_call: TRBJ2-3
clone_size: few
v_call: TRBV5-1
d_call: TRBD2
cdr3_nt: TGCGCCAGCAGCCATCGGACTAGCGGGAATATGGGTGATACGCAGTATTTT
cdr3_aa: CASSHRTSGNMGDTQYF

j_call: TRBJ2-1
clone_size: few
v_call: TRBV29-1
d_call: TRBD2
cdr3_nt: TGCAGCGTTGTTTTAACGGGCGGGAGCTCCTACAATGAGCAGTTCTTC
cdr3_aa: CSVVLTGGSSYNEQFF

j_call: TRBJ2-1
clone_size: .
v_call: TRBV12-3/TRBV12-4
d_call: .
cdr3_nt: TGTGCCAGCAGTCTCGACAGACACTACAATGAGCAGTTCTTC
cdr3_aa: CASSLDRHYNEQFF

j_call: TRBJ2-7
clone_size: few
v_call: TRBV6-1
d_call: TRBD1
cdr3_nt: TGTGCCAGCAGTACCTACAGGGGGCCCTACGAGCAGTACTTC
cdr3_aa: CASSTYRGPYEQYF

j_call: TRBJ2-2
clone_size: few
v_call: TRBV12-3/TRBV12-4
d_call: .
cdr3_nt: TGTGCCAGCAAACTTCAGATCCACACCGGGGAGCTGTTTTTT
cdr3_aa: CASKLQIHTGELFF

j_call: TRBJ2-6
clone_size: .
v_call: TRBV6-5
d_call: TRBD1
cdr3_nt: TGTGCCAGCAGTTGGACAGGGGTGGAGATCGGGGCCAACGTCCTGACTTTC
cdr3_aa: CASSWTGVEIGANVLTF

j_call: TRBJ1-1
clone_size: .
v_call: TRBV20-1
d_call: TRBD1
cdr3_nt: TGCAGTGCTAGAGGCGGGACAGGGAACACTGAAGCTTTCTTT
cdr3_aa: CSARGGTGNTEAFF

j_call: TRBJ2-2
clone_size: .
v_call: TRBV19
d_call: .
cdr3_nt: TGTGCCAGTAGTTCCCCCCGGGACTCCCAGGCGAACACCGGGGAGCTGTTTTTT
cdr3_aa: CASSSPRDSQANTGELFF

j_call: TRBJ2-2
clone_size: .
v_call: TRBV11-2
d_call: TRBD2
cdr3_nt: TGTGCCAGCAGCTTAATCGGTAGCGGGAGATACACCGGGGAGCTGTTTTTT
cdr3_aa: CASSLIGSGRYTGELFF

j_call: TRBJ2-1
clone_size: few
v_call: TRBV29-1
d_call: .
cdr3_nt: TGCAGCCCGGTGATTAGTCACAATGAGCAGTTCTTC
cdr3_aa: CSPVISHNEQFF

j_call: TRBJ2-7
clone_size: .
v_call: TRBV29-1
d_call: .
cdr3_nt: TGCAGCGTTGAGGGTTATGGGGCCTACGAGCAGTACTTC
cdr3_aa: CSVEGYGAYEQYF

j_call: TRBJ2-5
clone_size: few
v_call: TRBV5-1
d_call: .
cdr3_nt: TGCGCCAGCAACAACTTGGCAGGCCAAGAGACCCAGTACTTC
cdr3_aa: CASNNLAGQETQYF

j_call: TRBJ2-4
clone_size: .
v_call: TRBV14
d_call: .
cdr3_nt: TGTGCCAGCAGCCAAGGAGGTTTAGCCGGGGGCAAAAACATTCAGTACTTC
cdr3_aa: CASSQGGLAGGKNIQYF

j_call: TRBJ1-1
clone_size: many
v_call: TRBV7-9
d_call: .
cdr3_nt: TGTGCCAGCAGCTTCACCCTGAACACTGAAGCTTTCTTT
cdr3_aa: CASSFTLNTEAFF

j_call: TRBJ1-2
clone_size: .
v_call: TRBV12-5
d_call: .
cdr3_nt: TGTGCTAGTGGTCTCCCGACAGGAGCCAACTATGGCTACACCTTC
cdr3_aa: CASGLPTGANYGYTF

j_call: TRBJ1-1
clone_size: .
v_call: TRBV20-1
d_call: TRBD1
cdr3_nt: TGCAGTGCTGGCGGTCAGACAGGGGGTGAAGCTTTCTTT
cdr3_aa: CSAGGQTGGEAFF

j_call: TRBJ2-1
clone_size: few
v_call: TRBV5-5
d_call: TRBD2
cdr3_nt: TGTGCCAGCAGACCCGGACTAGCGGGTGGGGGATCCTACAATGAGCAGTTCTTC
cdr3_aa: CASRPGLAGGGSYNEQFF

j_call: TRBJ2-7
clone_size: .
v_call: TRBV28
d_call: TRBD1
cdr3_nt: TGTGCCAGCACTGTGACAGGGGTGCCTGAGGAGCAGTACTTC
cdr3_aa: CASTVTGVPEEQYF

j_call: TRBJ2-1
clone_size: .
v_call: TRBV2
d_call: .
cdr3_nt: TGTGCCAGCAGTGAAAACACCTACAATGAGCAGTTCTTC
cdr3_aa: CASSENTYNEQFF

j_call: TRBJ2-7
clone_size: .
v_call: TRBV24-1
d_call: TRBD2
cdr3_nt: TGTGCCACCATTCTAGCGGATGAGCAGTACTTC
cdr3_aa: CATILADEQYF